Sequencing of this T cell receptor beta chain was carried out in a study of PD-1 blockade in classical Hodgkin lymphoma. Study results and limitations: By C4D1, CD4+ diversity increased significantly, especially in complete responders. Complete responders showed a baseline diversity that resembled the diversity of newly diagnosed patients. Newly diagnosed patients reportedly had lower baseline TCR diversity than healthy donors.

This clone was seen a few times. Its matching antigen is unknown. Here immunoSEQ multiplex PCR was the method, and the copy in TCRdb shows in-frame clones only, minus some. This sample has 28,000 or so clones, with around 64% found just once. After autologous stem cell transplantation all patients relapsed, and prior brentuximab vedotin exposure differed between cohorts. The study recorded best responses of complete response, partial response or progressive disease. Trimming removed 3 bases at V and 7 bases at J, with 13 bases between. The CDR3 loop spans 13 amino acids. In germline, CDR1 is SGHTS, CDR2 YDEGEE.

The sequences come from peripheral blood mononuclear cells (PBMCs), collected before the second cycle of nivolumab. This TCR was recovered from a human donor with classical Hodgkin lymphoma. The chain recombines TRBV5-8 with TRBJ1-1; D not resolved. The CDR3 DNA sequence: TGTGCCAGCAGCTCCGAGATTAAGGTTGAAGCTTTCTTT. It encodes CASSSEIKVEAFF.